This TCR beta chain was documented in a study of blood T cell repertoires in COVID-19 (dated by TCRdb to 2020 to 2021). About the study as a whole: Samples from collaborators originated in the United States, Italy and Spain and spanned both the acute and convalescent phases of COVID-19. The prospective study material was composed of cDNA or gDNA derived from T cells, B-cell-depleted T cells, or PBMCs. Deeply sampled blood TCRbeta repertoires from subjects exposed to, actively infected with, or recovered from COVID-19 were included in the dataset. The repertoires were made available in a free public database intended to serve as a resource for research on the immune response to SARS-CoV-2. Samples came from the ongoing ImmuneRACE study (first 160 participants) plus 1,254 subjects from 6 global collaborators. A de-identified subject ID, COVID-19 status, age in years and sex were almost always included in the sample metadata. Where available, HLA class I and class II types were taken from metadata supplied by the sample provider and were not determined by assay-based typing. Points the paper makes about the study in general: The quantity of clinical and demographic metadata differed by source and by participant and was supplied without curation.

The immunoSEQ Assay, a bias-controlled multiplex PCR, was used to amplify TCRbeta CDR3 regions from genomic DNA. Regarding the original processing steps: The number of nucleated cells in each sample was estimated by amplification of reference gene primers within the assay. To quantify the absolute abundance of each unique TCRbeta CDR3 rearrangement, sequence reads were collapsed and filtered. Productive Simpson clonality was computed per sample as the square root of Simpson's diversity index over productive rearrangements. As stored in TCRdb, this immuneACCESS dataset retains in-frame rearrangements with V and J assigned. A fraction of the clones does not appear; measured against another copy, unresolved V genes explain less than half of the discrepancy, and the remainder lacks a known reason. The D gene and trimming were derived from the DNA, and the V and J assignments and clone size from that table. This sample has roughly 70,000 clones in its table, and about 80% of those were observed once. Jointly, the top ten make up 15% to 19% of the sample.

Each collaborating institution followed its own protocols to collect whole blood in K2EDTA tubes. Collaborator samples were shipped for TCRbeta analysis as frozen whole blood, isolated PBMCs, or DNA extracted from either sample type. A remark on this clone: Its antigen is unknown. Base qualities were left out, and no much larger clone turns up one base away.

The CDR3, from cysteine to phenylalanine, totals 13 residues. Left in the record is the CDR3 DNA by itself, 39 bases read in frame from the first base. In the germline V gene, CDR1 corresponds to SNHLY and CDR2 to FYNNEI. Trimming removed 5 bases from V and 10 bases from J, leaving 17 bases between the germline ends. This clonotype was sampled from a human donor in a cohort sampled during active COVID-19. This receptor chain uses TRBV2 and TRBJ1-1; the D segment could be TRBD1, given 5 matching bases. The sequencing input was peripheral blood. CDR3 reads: CASSYDIRGGAFF. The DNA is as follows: TGTGCCAGCAGTTATGACATCCGGGGGGGAGCTTTCTTT.